Following are 22 T cell receptor beta chains from one sample sequenced in a study of T cell responses to AZD1222 COVID-19 vaccine (dated by TCRdb to about 2021). The method behind the library was the immunoSEQ multiplex PCR assay. What TCRdb holds here is the immuneACCESS table cut down to in-frame rearrangements. Part of the clones is not present; checked against another copy, under half of the missing clones reflect an unresolved V gene, and the others are unexplained. The sample contains about 110,000 clones, roughly nine tenths of them found a single time. The biggest ten clones account for 6.6% of the sample. The sample's time point label, decoded: baseline before first vaccination. Sample: peripheral blood, taken on day 0 of AZD1222 vaccination. The receptor source for this set is an adult in good health.

The rearrangement uses TRBV3-1 (or the pseudogene TRBV3-2) and TRBJ2-7, with D uncertain. Germline values: CDR1 LGHDT, CDR2 YNNKEL (reference sequence). The CDR3 length is 15 residues. Trimming pared 2 bases from V and 0 bases from J, leaving 11 bases between. This CDR3 is CASSQNHLPSYEQYF. As DNA, the CDR3 is TGTGCCAGCAGCCAAAACCATTTGCCCTCCTACGAGCAGTACTTC.

The CDR3 DNA is TGCGCCAGCAGCTTGGTCGCAACTAATGAAAAACTGTTTTTT. Amino acid sequence: CASSLVATNEKLFF. V usage is TRBV5-1 and J usage is TRBJ1-4; the D is unclear. V was pared by 0 bases and J by 0 bases, with 3 bases between. The V gene's germline CDR1 is SGHRS and CDR2 YFSETQ. The length of the CDR3 is 14 residues.

The V gene is TRBV30, the J gene TRBJ2-2; tentative D call: TRBD2 (6 bases). This CDR3 comprises 14 residues. The V end lost 3 bases, the J end lost 4 bases, and 12 bases lay between the germline ends. CDR1 GTSNPN and CDR2 SVGIG come from the germline V gene (reference sequence). The CDR3 here is CAWRAASATGELFF. CDR3 bases: TGTGCCTGGAGGGCCGCTAGCGCCACCGGGGAGCTGTTTTTT.

Only one count was recorded for this clone. This chain uses TRBV28 with TRBJ2-7, with D perhaps matching TRBD2 (5 bases). Germline V CDR1 and CDR2: MDHEN, SYDVKM. V was clipped by 3 bases and J by 6 bases, with 18 bases between them. The CDR3 is made up of 15 amino acids. CDR3 amino acids: CASSFSSRGWSEQYF. CDR3 in DNA: TGTGCCAGCAGTTTTTCCAGCCGGGGTTGGAGCGAGCAGTACTTC.

V is TRBV24-1 and J is TRBJ1-5, with D possibly being TRBD1 (6 bases). CDR3 length: 13 amino acids. In germline, CDR1 is KGHDR, CDR2 SFDVKD. V lost 9 bases, J lost 7 bases, and 15 bases lay in between. CDR3 in DNA: TGTGCCACCGGGGGGGAGGGGGACCAGCCCCAGCATTTT. Translated, it gives CATGGEGDQPQHF.

The chain uses TRBV20-1 and TRBJ1-2; 8 nucleotides match TRBD1. The trim removed 6 bases at V and 7 bases at J, leaving 4 bases unmatched. Germline V CDR1 and CDR2: DFQATT, SNEGSKA (reference sequence). The CDR3 is made up of 11 amino acids. The CDR3 nucleotides are TGCAGTGCCCAGGGGGCGGTTGGCTACACCTTC. Amino acids: CSAQGAVGYTF.

The chain has TRBV7-9 and TRBJ1-2; D perhaps matches TRBD1 (6 bases). Per germline, CDR1 SEHNR and CDR2 FQNEAQ (reference sequence). The CDR3 is 18 amino acids. Trimming pared 5 bases from V and 3 bases from J, leaving 25 bases between. The CDR3 region is CASSPRVDGTTNHYGYTF. The CDR3 DNA reads as TGTGCCAGCAGCCCCCGGGTAGACGGGACAACGAATCACTATGGCTACACCTTC.

The chain links TRBV19 to TRBJ2-1; unclear D gene. Germline V gene lookup returns CDR1 LNHDA and CDR2 SQIVND (reference sequence). V lost 0 bases and J lost 10, with 13 bases in between. The CDR3 runs to 14 residues. CDR3 region: CASSIDRASGEQFF. CDR3 DNA: TGTGCCAGTAGTATAGATCGGGCTTCCGGGGAGCAGTTCTTC.

The rearrangement joins TRBV5-1 to TRBJ1-4; 8 positions agree with TRBD1. Germline assignment: CDR1 SGHRS and CDR2 YFSETQ. The CDR3 is 18 amino acids. With 0 bases clipped from V and 0 bases from J, the junction kept 7 bases outside the gene matches. The CDR3 DNA reads as TGCGCCAGCAGCTTGGCCCCGGACAGGGCCACAACTAATGAAAAACTGTTTTTT. It is translated as CASSLAPDRATTNEKLFF.

The chain employs TRBV6-1 and TRBJ1-3, with D tentatively TRBD1 (5 bases). V dropped 0 bases and J dropped 0 bases, with 6 bases sitting between them. The CDR3 extends over 15 amino acids. In germline, CDR1 is MNHNS, CDR2 SASEGT. CDR3 in amino acids: CASSEAGASGNTIYF. The CDR3 DNA sequence: TGTGCCAGCAGTGAAGCAGGGGCCTCTGGAAACACCATATATTTT.

CDR3 residues: CASSFYQGNTEAFF. The CDR3 DNA sequence: TGTGCCAGCAGTTTCTATCAGGGGAACACTGAAGCTTTCTTT. The chain links TRBV6-2 or TRBV6-3 to TRBJ1-1; perhaps TRBD1 as D (5 bases). The CDR3 extends over 14 amino acids. Germline V lookup: CDR1 MNHEY, CDR2 SVGEGT. V lost 4 bases, J lost 1 base, and 10 bases lay in between.

The chain combines TRBV6-5 with TRBJ2-1; 9 bases are a match to TRBD2. Germline CDR1 is MNHEY and CDR2 is SVGAGI. The V segment lost 6 bases and the J segment 11 bases; nucleotides outside the gene matches: 14. There are 15 residues in the CDR3. The CDR3 loop is CASRGSGRLSGQQFF. DNA of the CDR3: TGTGCCAGCAGGGGTAGCGGGAGACTTAGCGGCCAGCAGTTCTTC.

This chain connects TRBV11-3 to TRBJ2-5; the D is unclear. Trimming pared 3 bases from V and 5 bases from J, leaving 4 bases between. CDR1 is SGHNT, CDR2 YENEEA, per germline. This CDR3 contains 11 residues. The CDR3 reads CASSFEETQYF. DNA for the CDR3: TGTGCCAGCAGCTTCGAGGAGACCCAGTACTTC.

J is TRBJ2-2 and V is TRBV9; 9 bases fit TRBD1. This CDR3 is built from 17 residues. Germline CDR1 reads SGDLS; CDR2 reads YYNGEE. J lost 1 base, V lost 3 bases, and 7 bases had no gene match. The CDR3 reads CASSAGTGPLNTGELFF. The CDR3 DNA is TGTGCCAGCAGCGCCGGGACAGGGCCTTTGAACACCGGGGAGCTGTTTTTT. The whole variable domain, filled in from reference TRBV9 and TRBJ2-2, reads DSGVTQTPKHLITATGQRVTLRCSPRSGDLSVYWYQQSLDQGLQFLIQYYNGEERAKGNILERFSAQQFPDLHSELNLSSLELGDSALYFCASSAGTGPLNTGELFFGEGSRLTVL.

The rearrangement joins TRBV6-6 to TRBJ2-3; either TRBD1 or TRBD2 may supply D (7 bases each). This CDR3 region has 17 residues. Germline V gene data show CDR1 as MNHNY and CDR2 as SVGAGI (reference sequence). V shed 5 bases and J shed 0 bases, with 18 bases lying between them. In DNA, the CDR3 is TGTGCCAGCAGTCGTAGGGGGCGGGAGACTAGCACAGATACGCAGTATTTT. Translation: CASSRRGRETSTDTQYF.

This chain connects TRBV24-1 to TRBJ1-1, with 9 bases fitting TRBD1. J was trimmed by 10 bases and V by 4 bases; bases with no gene match: 9. The CDR3 covers 14 residues. Looked up from germline, CDR1 is KGHDR and CDR2 is SFDVKD. The CDR3, as DNA: TGTGCCACCAGTGAATTCCGGGACAGGGTAGGAGCTTTCTTT. Protein sequence: CATSEFRDRVGAFF.

The CDR3 bases are TGCGCCAGCAGCTTTTTGGGACAGTATGGCTACACCTTC. It yields the protein CASSFLGQYGYTF. The genes are TRBV5-1 and TRBJ1-2; 7 bases agree with TRBD1. The CDR3 spans 13 residues. Per germline, CDR1 SGHRS and CDR2 YFSETQ. The V segment lost 2 bases and the J segment 5 bases; nucleotides outside the gene matches: 3.

CDR3: CASSFLGAGYTF. DNA for the CDR3: TGTGCCAGCAGTTTCTTAGGGGCTGGCTACACCTTC. The chain couples TRBV28 to TRBJ1-2; tentatively, D is TRBD1 (5 bases). V lost 3 bases to trimming and J lost 7 bases, with 9 bases between them. Germline values: CDR1 MDHEN, CDR2 SYDVKM. There are 12 residues in the CDR3.

The chain employs TRBV5-1 and TRBJ2-3, with TRBD1 matching 7 bases. Germline V gene lookup returns CDR1 SGHRS and CDR2 YFSETQ. The CDR3 is 17 amino acids. The V gene end was trimmed by 3 bases and the J gene end by 5 bases; junction bases not matched to a gene: 15. CDR3 bases: TGCGCCAGCAGCTACTACAGGGGAAGGCCGGCGGGAGATACGCAGTATTTT. Translation: CASSYYRGRPAGDTQYF.

This clone appeared a single time. The rearrangement joins TRBV28 to TRBJ2-7; TRBD2 matches 7 bases. Germline CDR1 MDHEN, CDR2 SYDVKM. V lost 4 bases to trimming and J lost 2 bases; unmatched junction nucleotides: 5. The CDR3 is 14 residues long. The CDR3 spells CASSWLAEAYEQYF. The CDR3 bases are TGTGCCAGCAGTTGGCTAGCGGAAGCCTACGAGCAGTACTTC.

The rearrangement uses TRBV6-5 and TRBJ2-6; D gene unclear. Germline lookup yields CDR1 MNHEY and CDR2 SVGAGI. This CDR3 region has 12 residues. Trimming pared 7 bases from V and 4 bases from J, leaving 5 bases between. CDR3 coding DNA: TGTGCCAGCACTGGCGGGGCCAACGTCCTGACTTTC. Translating it yields CASTGGANVLTF.

CDR3: CASSPRTTHRVGEQYF. The CDR3 bases are TGTGCCAGCAGCCCCAGGACTACCCATCGGGTCGGCGAGCAGTACTTC. This chain uses TRBV11-3 with TRBJ2-7; the D gene is possibly TRBD2 (6 bases). Per germline, CDR1 SGHNT and CDR2 YENEEA. The CDR3 has 16 residues. Trimming stripped 5 bases from V and 6 bases from J, with 23 bases between.